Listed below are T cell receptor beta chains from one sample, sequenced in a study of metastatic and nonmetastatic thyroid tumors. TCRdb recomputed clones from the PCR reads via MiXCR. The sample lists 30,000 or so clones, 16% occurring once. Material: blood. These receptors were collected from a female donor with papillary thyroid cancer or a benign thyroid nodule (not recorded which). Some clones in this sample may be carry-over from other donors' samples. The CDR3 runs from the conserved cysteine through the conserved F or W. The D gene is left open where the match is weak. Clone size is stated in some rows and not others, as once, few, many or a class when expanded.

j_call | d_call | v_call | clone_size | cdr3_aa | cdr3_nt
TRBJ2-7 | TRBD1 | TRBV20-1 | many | CSARGPQGNEQYF | TGCAGTGCTAGAGGCCCACAGGGGAACGAGCAGTACTTC
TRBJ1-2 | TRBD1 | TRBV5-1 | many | CASSLVDRGAVSGYTF | TGCGCCAGCAGCTTGGTCGACAGGGGCGCGGTGAGTGGCTACACCTTC
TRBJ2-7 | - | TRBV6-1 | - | CATSGRDLTYEQYF | TGTGCCACCAGTGGGCGGGACTTGACCTACGAGCAGTACTTC
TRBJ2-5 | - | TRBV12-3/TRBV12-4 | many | CASSLGAGAQETQYF | TGTGCCAGCAGTTTAGGGGCAGGAGCTCAAGAGACCCAGTACTTC
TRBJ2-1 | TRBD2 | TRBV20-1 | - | CSARYRAGANWNGQFF | TGCAGTGCTAGATACCGAGCGGGAGCTAATTGGAATGGGCAGTTCTTC
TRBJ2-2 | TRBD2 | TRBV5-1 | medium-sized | CASSLESGRGTGELFF | TGCGCCAGCAGCTTGGAGAGCGGGAGAGGGACCGGGGAGCTGTTTTTT
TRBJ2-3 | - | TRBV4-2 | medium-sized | CASSQEGGTDTQYF | TGTGCCAGCAGCCAAGAGGGTGGCACAGATACGCAGTATTTT
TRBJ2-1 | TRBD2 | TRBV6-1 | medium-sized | CASSAGLAGYNEQFF | TGTGCCAGCAGTGCGGGACTAGCGGGTTACAATGAGCAGTTCTTC
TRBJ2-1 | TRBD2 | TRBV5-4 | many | CASTVQAGGYNEQFF | TGTGCCAGCACGGTCCAAGCGGGAGGTTACAATGAGCAGTTCTTC
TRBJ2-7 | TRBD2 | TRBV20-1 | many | CSSQSGESSYEQYF | TGCAGTTCTCAAAGCGGGGAGAGCTCCTACGAGCAGTACTTC
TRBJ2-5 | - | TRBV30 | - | CAWSVGRSWETQYF | TGTGCCTGGAGTGTAGGCAGGTCATGGGAGACCCAGTACTTC
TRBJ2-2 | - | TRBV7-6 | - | CASSWGQGNTGELFF | TGTGCCAGCAGCTGGGGGCAGGGGAACACCGGGGAGCTGTTTTTT
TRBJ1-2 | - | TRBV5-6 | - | CASSLKGDYTF | TGTGCCAGCAGCTTAAAAGGCGACTACACCTTC
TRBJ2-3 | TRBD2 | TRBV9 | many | CASSVRAGGPRNTDTQYF | TGTGCCAGCAGCGTAAGAGCGGGAGGGCCCAGAAACACAGATACGCAGTATTTT
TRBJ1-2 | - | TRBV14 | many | CASSQVGPPLPNYGYTF | TGTGCCAGCAGCCAGGTTGGGCCTCCCCTCCCTAACTATGGCTACACCTTC
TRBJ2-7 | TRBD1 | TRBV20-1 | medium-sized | CSARYRGNIHEQYF | TGCAGTGCTAGGTACAGGGGAAATATCCACGAGCAGTACTTC
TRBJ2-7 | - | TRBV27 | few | CASSLVGTGIYGQYF | TGTGCCAGCAGTTTGGTCGGTACAGGGATTTACGGGCAGTACTTC
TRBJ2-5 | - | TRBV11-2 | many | CASSSAGRKETQYF | TGTGCCAGCAGCTCGGCCGGACGGAAAGAGACCCAGTACTTC
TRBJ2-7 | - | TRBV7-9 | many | CASSFPAGSYEQYF | TGTGCCAGCAGCTTTCCCGCCGGTTCCTACGAGCAGTACTTC
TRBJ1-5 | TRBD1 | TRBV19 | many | CASSTDRDQPQHF | TGTGCCAGTAGTACCGACAGGGACCAGCCCCAGCATTTT
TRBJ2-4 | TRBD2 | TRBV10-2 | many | CASTSPGLGKNIQYF | TGCGCCAGCACCAGTCCGGGACTAGGGAAAAACATTCAGTACTTC
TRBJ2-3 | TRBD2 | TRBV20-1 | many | CSAREASGRAGVTDTQYF | TGCAGTGCTAGAGAGGCTAGCGGGAGGGCCGGAGTCACAGATACGCAGTATTTT
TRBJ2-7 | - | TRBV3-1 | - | CASSQDQGWGYEQYF | TGTGCCAGCAGCCAAGATCAGGGTTGGGGATACGAGCAGTACTTC
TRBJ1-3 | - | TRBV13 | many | CASSLGPGNPPGNTIYF | TGTGCCAGCAGCTTAGGTCCGGGAAATCCTCCTGGAAACACCATATATTTT
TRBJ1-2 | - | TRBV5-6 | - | CASFPTGDANYGYTF | TGTGCCAGCTTCCCGACGGGGGATGCTAACTATGGCTACACCTTC
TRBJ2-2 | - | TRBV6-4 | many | CASRQLGSRQAMNTGELFF | TGTGCCAGCCGACAACTAGGGTCACGACAGGCGATGAACACCGGGGAGCTGTTTTTT
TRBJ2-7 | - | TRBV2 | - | CASSESCAGGFLTYEQYF | TGTGCCAGCAGTGAATCTTGTGCAGGGGGGTTTCTCACCTACGAGCAGTACTTC
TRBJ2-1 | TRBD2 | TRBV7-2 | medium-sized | CASSEYSGRRHHSYNEQFF | TGTGCCAGCAGCGAGTATAGCGGGAGGCGTCATCACAGCTACAATGAGCAGTTCTTC
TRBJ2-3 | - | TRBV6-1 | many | CASSGGARASTDTQYF | TGTGCCAGCAGTGGCGGGGCTAGGGCTTCCACAGATACGCAGTATTTT
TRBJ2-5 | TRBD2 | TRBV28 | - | CASRGLAGGGLKETQYF | TGTGCCAGCAGGGGACTAGCGGGAGGTGGCTTAAAAGAGACCCAGTACTTC
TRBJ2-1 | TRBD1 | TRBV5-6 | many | CASSLPTGAAEQFF | TGTGCCAGCAGCCTCCCGACAGGGGCGGCTGAGCAGTTCTTC
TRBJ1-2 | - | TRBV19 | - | CDSSMSSYGYTF | TGTGACAGTAGTATGTCCAGTTATGGCTACACCTTC
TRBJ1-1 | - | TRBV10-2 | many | CASSGSYTEAFF | TGCGCCAGCAGTGGCAGTTACACTGAAGCTTTCTTT
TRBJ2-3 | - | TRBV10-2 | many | CASARTQRTDTQYF | TGCGCCAGCGCAAGGACACAGCGCACAGATACGCAGTATTTT
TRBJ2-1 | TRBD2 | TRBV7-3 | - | CAIILMASGRTDEQFF | TGTGCCATCATCTTAATGGCTAGCGGGAGGACCGATGAGCAGTTCTTC
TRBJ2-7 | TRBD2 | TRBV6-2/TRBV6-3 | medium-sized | CASRILAATYEQYF | TGTGCCAGCAGGATACTAGCGGCTACCTACGAGCAGTACTTC
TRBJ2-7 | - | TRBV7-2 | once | CASSFLYTLSYEQYF | TGTGCCAGCAGCTTTCTGTATACCCTCTCCTACGAGCAGTACTTC
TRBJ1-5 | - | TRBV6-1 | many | CASSKQLGNQPQHF | TGTGCCAGCAGTAAACAGTTAGGGAATCAGCCCCAGCATTTT
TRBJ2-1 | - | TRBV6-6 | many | CASSYSLSRDNEQFF | TGTGCCAGCAGTTACTCGCTCTCTCGAGACAATGAGCAGTTCTTC
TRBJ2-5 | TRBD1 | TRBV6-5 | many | CASSYSNRGQETQYF | TGTGCCAGCAGTTACTCGAACAGGGGGCAAGAGACCCAGTACTTC
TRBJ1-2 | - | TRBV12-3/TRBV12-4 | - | CAISPGGAVYGYTF | TGTGCCATCAGCCCCGGGGGGGCCGTCTATGGTTACACCTTC
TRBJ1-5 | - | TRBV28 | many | CASRGTMSNQPQHF | TGTGCCAGCAGAGGGACAATGAGCAATCAGCCCCAGCATTTT
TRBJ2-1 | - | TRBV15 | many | CATSRFTGDDEQFF | TGTGCCACCAGCAGATTCACCGGCGACGACGAGCAGTTCTTC
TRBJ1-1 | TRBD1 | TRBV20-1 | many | CSATSGGRMNTEAFF | TGCAGTGCGACCTCAGGGGGCAGAATGAACACTGAAGCTTTCTTT